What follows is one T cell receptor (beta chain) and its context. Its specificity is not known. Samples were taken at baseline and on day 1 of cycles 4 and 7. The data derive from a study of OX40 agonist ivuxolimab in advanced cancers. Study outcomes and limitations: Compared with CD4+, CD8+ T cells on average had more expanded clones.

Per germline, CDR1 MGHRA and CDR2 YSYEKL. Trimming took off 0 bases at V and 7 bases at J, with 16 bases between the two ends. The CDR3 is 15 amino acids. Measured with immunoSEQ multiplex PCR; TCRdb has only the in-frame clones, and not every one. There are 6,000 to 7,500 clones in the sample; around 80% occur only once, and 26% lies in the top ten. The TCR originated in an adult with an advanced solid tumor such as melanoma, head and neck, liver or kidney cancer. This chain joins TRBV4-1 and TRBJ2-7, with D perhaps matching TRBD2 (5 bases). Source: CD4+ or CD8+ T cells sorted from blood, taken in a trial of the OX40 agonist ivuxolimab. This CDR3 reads CASSQDVTSGEEQYF. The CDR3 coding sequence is TGCGCCAGCAGCCAAGATGTGACCTCCGGGGAGGAGCAGTACTTC.